These 19 T cell receptor beta chains share one sample of origin, sequenced in a study of OX40 agonist ivuxolimab in advanced cancers. To prepare the library, the immunoSEQ multiplex PCR assay was applied. TCRdb obtained this table from immuneACCESS and retained in-frame rearrangements with V and J assigned. These tables miss some clones; where compared with another copy, unresolved V genes account for less than half of the shortfall, and the remainder is unexplained. Across this sample there are just over 90,000 clones, with roughly 90% seen only once. Less than 3.5% of the sample comes from the top ten. The specimen comprised CD4+ or CD8+ T cells sorted from blood, sampled in a trial of the OX40 agonist ivuxolimab. These receptors all stem from an adult with an advanced solid tumor such as melanoma, head and neck, liver or kidney cancer.

The chain joins TRBV7-2 to TRBJ2-7; D remains ambiguous. CDR3 length: 15 residues. Germline CDR1 reads SGHTA; CDR2 reads FQGNSA. The V end was cut by 2 bases, the J end by 3 bases, with 14 bases between. The CDR3 spells CASSLLGGTFYEQYF. CDR3 bases: TGTGCCAGCAGCTTACTAGGCGGTACCTTCTACGAGCAGTACTTC.

J is TRBJ1-5 and V is TRBV4-1, with a possible D match to TRBD1 (5 bases). In germline, CDR1 is MGHRA, CDR2 YSYEKL. V lost 0 bases and J lost 7, with 7 bases in between. CDR3 size: 13 residues. In nucleotides, the CDR3 is TGCGCCAGCAGCCAAGAGGCAGGGCAGCCCCAGCATTTT. It specifies CASSQEAGQPQHF.

The V and J genes are TRBV9 and TRBJ2-1, with 10 bases that match TRBD1. With 3 bases clipped from V and 8 bases from J, the junction kept 8 bases outside the gene matches. The CDR3 has 15 amino acids. Germline CDR1 and CDR2: SGDLS and YYNGEE. In DNA form, the CDR3 reads TGTGCCAGCAGCGCCCGGGACAGGGGCCCTGATGAGCAGTTCTTC. Its protein is CASSARDRGPDEQFF.

This chain connects TRBV4-3 to TRBJ1-2; unclear D gene. Germline V gives CDR1 LGHNA, CDR2 YSLEER. There are 14 residues in the CDR3. The ends were cut back, 1 base at V and 7 bases at J, with 13 bases in the middle. CDR3 in DNA: TGCGCCAGCAGCCAAGGTTCGAAGGGCAGTGGCTACACCTTC. Its translation: CASSQGSKGSGYTF.

CDR3 in amino acids: CASSGVLATSYGYTF. In DNA, the CDR3 is TGTGCCAGCAGTGGAGTCCTAGCAACTTCCTATGGCTACACCTTC. V gene TRBV2 combines with J gene TRBJ1-2; D uncertain. Germline-derived CDR1 and CDR2 are SNHLY and FYNNEI. Trimming removed 4 bases at V and 4 bases at J, with 16 bases between. The CDR3 is 15 amino acids.

V is TRBV14 and J is TRBJ2-7; no clear D. The germline CDR1 and CDR2 sequences are SGHDN and FVKESK. V was cut by 3 bases and J by 9 bases, with 12 bases left in between. This CDR3 contains 12 residues. CDR3 loop: CASSQESTVQYF. CDR3 sequence (DNA): TGTGCCAGCAGCCAGGAGTCGACTGTGCAGTACTTC.

The CDR3 sequence: CASSIGRERRPYNEQFF. For the CDR3, the DNA is TGTGCCAGTAGTATAGGGCGGGAGAGACGGCCCTACAATGAGCAGTTCTTC. This chain links TRBV19 with TRBJ2-1; 7 bases are a match to TRBD2. The germline gives CDR1 LNHDA, CDR2 SQIVND (reference sequence). The length of the CDR3 is 17 residues. V lost 1 base and J lost 2; bases outside the gene matches: 8.

The rearrangement links TRBV2 to TRBJ2-1; 7 positions agree with TRBD1. Germline lookup yields CDR1 SNHLY and CDR2 FYNNEI. J was trimmed by 5 bases and V by 6 bases; bases with no gene match: 7. This CDR3 spans 14 amino acids. CDR3 region: CASSPTGINNEQFF. The CDR3 bases are TGTGCCAGCAGCCCGACAGGGATTAACAATGAGCAGTTCTTC.

The V gene is TRBV6-6, the J gene TRBJ2-7, with 8 bases fitting TRBD1. Germline-derived CDR1 and CDR2 are MNHNY and SVGAGI (reference sequence). CDR3 size: 13 residues. Unmatched junction bases numbered 3, after V lost 5 bases and J lost 3 bases. CDR3 coding DNA: TGTGCCAGCAGTAGACAGGGGCTCTACGAGCAGTACTTC. It yields the protein CASSRQGLYEQYF.

This clone showed up just once. The chain joins TRBV27 to TRBJ2-4, with D perhaps TRBD1 (5 bases). V gave up 0 bases and J gave up 6 bases, with 9 bases separating them. The CDR3 has 14 amino acids. Germline assignment: CDR1 MNHEY and CDR2 SMNVEV (reference sequence). The CDR3 region is CASSLSIQGNIQYF. The CDR3 DNA sequence: TGTGCCAGCAGTTTATCAATCCAGGGAAACATTCAGTACTTC.

This rearrangement joins TRBV4-1 to TRBJ1-4; D unresolved. The V end was cut by 0 bases, the J end by 13 bases, with 15 bases between. This CDR3 has 14 amino acids. Germline-derived CDR1 and CDR2 are MGHRA and YSYEKL. The CDR3 sequence: CASSQDSAGAILFF. DNA for the CDR3: TGCGCCAGCAGCCAAGATTCAGCAGGAGCCATACTGTTTTTT.

This rearrangement joins TRBV29-1 to TRBJ2-3, with 15 bases matching TRBD2. Germline CDR1 is SQVTM and CDR2 is ANQGSEA. The V gene end was trimmed by 4 bases and the J gene end by 0 bases; junction bases not matched to a gene: 5. The CDR3 loop spans 17 amino acids. This CDR3 is CSVARTSGGASTDTQYF. DNA for the CDR3: TGCAGCGTTGCCCGGACTAGCGGGGGGGCTAGCACAGATACGCAGTATTTT.

This chain uses TRBV27 with TRBJ2-3; D is undetermined. The CDR3 loop spans 13 amino acids. Germline V gene sequence: CDR1 MNHEY, CDR2 SMNVEV (reference sequence). V was clipped by 5 bases and J by 10 bases, with 16 bases between them. As DNA, the CDR3 is TGTGCCAGCAGTGCTCCCGCCCCGGGTGCGCAGTATTTT. Translating it yields CASSAPAPGAQYF.

The V and J genes are TRBV6-6 and TRBJ1-1; a weak D match, TRBD1 (6 bases). The V gene's germline CDR1 is MNHNY and CDR2 SVGAGI (reference sequence). This CDR3 has 16 residues. The ends were cut back, 6 bases at V and 1 base at J, with 18 bases in the middle. The CDR3: CASRGADWTENTEAFF. DNA for the CDR3: TGTGCCAGCAGGGGTGCTGACTGGACAGAGAACACTGAAGCTTTCTTT.

This clone has just one count. The chain carries TRBV6-5 and TRBJ2-6; D is perhaps TRBD2 (6 bases). The CDR3 covers 15 residues. The V gene lost 8 bases and the J gene lost 0 bases, with 11 bases spanning the gap. Germline lookup yields CDR1 MNHEY and CDR2 SVGAGI. This CDR3 reads CASRGGVSGANVLTF. The DNA of the CDR3 is TGTGCCAGCCGTGGCGGGGTCTCTGGGGCCAACGTCCTGACTTTC.

This rearrangement joins TRBV4-1 to TRBJ1-1; the D gene is possibly TRBD1 (5 bases). This CDR3 contains 13 residues. Trimming took off 1 base at V and 8 bases at J, with 11 bases between the two ends. Germline CDR1 MGHRA, CDR2 YSYEKL. CDR3 sequence: CASSQADNREAFF. The CDR3 coding sequence is TGCGCCAGCAGCCAAGCCGACAACAGGGAAGCTTTCTTT.

Here the CDR3 reads CASAWDWTSTDTQYF. CDR3 nucleotide sequence: TGTGCCAGTGCCTGGGACTGGACTAGCACAGATACGCAGTATTTT. The gene calls are TRBV19 and TRBJ2-3; tentative D call: TRBD2 (6 bases). Germline V gene lookup returns CDR1 LNHDA and CDR2 SQIVND (reference sequence). Trimming cost V 8 bases and J 0 bases, with 15 bases left between them. The CDR3 length is 15 residues.

This clone came up once. The chain recombines TRBV5-1 with TRBJ2-3; D gene uncertain. Trimming took off 1 base at V and 1 base at J, with 10 bases between the two ends. The CDR3 is 15 residues long. CDR1 SGHRS and CDR2 YFSETQ come from the germline V gene. CDR3 residues: CASSLTPAGTDTQYF. The CDR3 nucleotides are TGCGCCAGCAGCTTGACTCCGGCGGGCACAGATACGCAGTATTTT.

The J gene is TRBJ1-6, the V gene TRBV5-5, with 7 bases fitting TRBD1. The V and J ends lost 4 bases and 9 bases, in that order; junction bases with no gene match: 7. This CDR3 contains 14 residues. Per germline, CDR1 SGHKS and CDR2 YYEKEE (reference sequence). In nucleotides, the CDR3 is TGTGCCAGCAGCCGGGACAGCTACAGTTCACCCCTCCACTTT. Encoded protein: CASSRDSYSSPLHF.